This T cell receptor (beta chain) is from a study of T cell responses to AZD1222 COVID-19 vaccine. Overall study results and limits: Just a handful of people given AZD1222 tested seropositive at baseline. Across spike, vaccine-associated CD4 TCRs were found, dominant at 160-218 and 743-854.

Sequencing used immunoSEQ multiplex PCR; TCRdb keeps in-frame clones, though not all of them. The sample shows 150,000 to 200,000 clones, under 95% of them seen only once. The germline gives CDR1 MRHNA, CDR2 SNTAGT. Deletions cut 4 bases from V and 4 bases from J, with 8 bases between. This CDR3 comprises 14 residues. Of note for this clone: No antigen is known for it.

This receptor was obtained from an adult who received the AZD1222 COVID-19 vaccine. The sequencing here drew on peripheral blood, taken 28 days after the second AZD1222 dose. The J gene is TRBJ2-6, the V gene TRBV6-4; no definite D call. In DNA, the CDR3 is TGTGCCAGCAGTGTCCTACCCGGGGCCAACGTCCTGACTTTC. This sequence encodes CASSVLPGANVLTF.